Listed below are T cell receptor beta chains from one sample, sequenced in a study of blood T cell repertoires in COVID-19. Some clones are missing from TCRdb's copy, which holds only in-frame ones; the method was immunoSEQ multiplex PCR. Seen here are about 55,000 clones, 75% to 95% observed once, and the top ten hold under 7.5%. The sequenced material came from peripheral blood. The receptor set was obtained from a man aged 45 to 65 with active COVID-19. CDR3s include the opening cysteine and the closing phenylalanine or tryptophan. The D gene is left open where the match is weak.

v_call	d_call	j_call	cdr3_aa
TRBV5-4	TRBD2	TRBJ2-7	CASSFVWGGTSGRDSYEQYF
TRBV5-6	TRBD1	TRBJ1-2	CASSRQGQNYGYTF
TRBV15	-	TRBJ1-2	CATSRVTGSNYGYTF
TRBV28	TRBD1	TRBJ1-5	CASRAGGSVQPQHF
TRBV25-1	-	TRBJ1-1	CASSERGRNTEAFF
TRBV7-2	-	TRBJ1-3	CASSSGGLSGNTIYF
TRBV2	TRBD2	TRBJ2-2	CASSDATSGSGELFF
TRBV11-2	TRBD2	TRBJ2-7	CASSLVRGSNYEQYF
TRBV6-5	-	TRBJ1-2	CASHGGSYGYTF
TRBV20-1	-	TRBJ2-3	CSASRGTDTQYF
TRBV15	-	TRBJ2-1	CATSSPSATSYNEQFF
TRBV6-5	-	TRBJ2-1	CASKANLVNEQFF
TRBV6-6	-	TRBJ2-7	CASSDSYEQYF
TRBV5-1	TRBD2	TRBJ2-1	CASRPSGTYNEQFF
TRBV28	TRBD1	TRBJ2-2	CASSPGTVTGELFF
TRBV7-2	TRBD2	TRBJ2-7	CASSLPGTSGGNYEQYF
TRBV21-1	-	TRBJ2-7	CASSKTTSGCSYEQYF
TRBV7-2	-	TRBJ2-2	CASSSQFGGITGELFF
TRBV5-1	TRBD1	TRBJ1-4	CASSYDRGDEKLFF
TRBV10-2	TRBD1	TRBJ1-2	CASRRDSSGYTF
TRBV3-1/TRBV3-2	-	TRBJ2-7	CASSPRGREQYF
TRBV3-1/TRBV3-2	TRBD2	TRBJ2-1	CASSKREGPGEQFF
TRBV4-2	TRBD1	TRBJ1-1	CASSQTGRDTEAFF
TRBV27	TRBD2	TRBJ2-5	CASRRGGLQETQYF
TRBV6-1	TRBD2	TRBJ2-2	CASSVLAGGTPGELFF
TRBV3-1/TRBV3-2	-	TRBJ2-1	CASSPGTLSYNEQFF
TRBV11-3	-	TRBJ2-1	CASSLEGTGTYNEQFF
TRBV27	-	TRBJ2-7	CASKEVADLYEQYF
TRBV15	-	TRBJ2-3	CATSKGGGDTQYF
TRBV5-1	TRBD1	TRBJ2-1	CASGTGRSYNEQFF
TRBV10-3	-	TRBJ1-1	CAISESYPFEAFF
TRBV7-2	-	TRBJ2-1	CASSSRGRAHEQFF
TRBV7-7	-	TRBJ2-7	CASSLRLGSSYEQYF
TRBV11-2	TRBD1	TRBJ1-1	CASSLADRVTQAFF
TRBV3-1/TRBV3-2	TRBD1	TRBJ2-7	CASSQRGTGGSYEQYF
TRBV19	-	TRBJ1-3	CARGRVGNTIYF
TRBV5-4	-	TRBJ2-1	CASTGSGNEQFF
TRBV5-1	TRBD2	TRBJ2-5	CASSLAQRGIQETQYF
TRBV6-5	-	TRBJ2-5	CASSRAKYQETQYF
TRBV6-4	-	TRBJ2-7	CASSDVGGRSYEQYF
TRBV11-2	TRBD2	TRBJ2-5	CASSLELAGGTQYF
TRBV3-1/TRBV3-2	-	TRBJ2-7	CASSQVLSTYEQYF
TRBV5-1	TRBD1	TRBJ2-6	CASSLSTGGSGANVLTF
TRBV11-2	-	TRBJ2-2	CASAETGLNTGELFF
TRBV6-5	-	TRBJ1-1	CASSPGGPPNTEAFF
TRBV24-1	-	TRBJ1-3	CATSDPGGNTIYF
TRBV28	TRBD2	TRBJ2-5	CASSLGGYQETQYF
TRBV29-1	-	TRBJ1-2	CSVESSRYGYTF
TRBV27	-	TRBJ2-1	CASSPAKNEQFF
TRBV20-1	-	TRBJ2-7	CSASDGSYSYEQYF
TRBV27	-	TRBJ2-3	CASRKGGGRPDTQYF